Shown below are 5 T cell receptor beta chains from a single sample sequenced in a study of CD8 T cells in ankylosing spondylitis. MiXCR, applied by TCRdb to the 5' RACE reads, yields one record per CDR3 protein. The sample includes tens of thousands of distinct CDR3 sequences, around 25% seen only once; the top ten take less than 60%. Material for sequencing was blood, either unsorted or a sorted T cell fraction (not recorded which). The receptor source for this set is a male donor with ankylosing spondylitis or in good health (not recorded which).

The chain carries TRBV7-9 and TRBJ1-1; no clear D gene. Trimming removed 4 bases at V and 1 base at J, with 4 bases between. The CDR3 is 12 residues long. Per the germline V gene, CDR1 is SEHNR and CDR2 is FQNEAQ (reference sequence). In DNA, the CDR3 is TGTGCCAGCAGCTACAGGAACACTGAAGCTTTCTTT. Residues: CASSYRNTEAFF.

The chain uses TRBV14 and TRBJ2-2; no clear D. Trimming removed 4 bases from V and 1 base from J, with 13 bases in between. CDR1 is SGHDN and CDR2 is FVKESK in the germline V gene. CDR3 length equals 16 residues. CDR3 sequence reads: CASSPTSSLNTGELFF. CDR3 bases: TGTGCCAGCAGCCCCACATCCTCACTGAACACCGGGGAGCTGTTTTTT.

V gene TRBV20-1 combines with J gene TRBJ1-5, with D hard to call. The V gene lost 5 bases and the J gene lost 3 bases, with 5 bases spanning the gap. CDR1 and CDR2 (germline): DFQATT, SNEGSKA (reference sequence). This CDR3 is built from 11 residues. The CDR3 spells CSAGYNQPQHF. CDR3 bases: TGCAGTGCTGGATACAATCAGCCCCAGCATTTT.

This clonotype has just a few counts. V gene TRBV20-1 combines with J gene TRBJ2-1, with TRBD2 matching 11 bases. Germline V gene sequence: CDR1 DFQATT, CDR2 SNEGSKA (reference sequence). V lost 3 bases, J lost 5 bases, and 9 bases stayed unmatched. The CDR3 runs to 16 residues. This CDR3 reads CSASPLGLAENNEQFF. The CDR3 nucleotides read TGCAGTGCTAGCCCCCTGGGACTAGCGGAGAACAATGAGCAGTTCTTC.

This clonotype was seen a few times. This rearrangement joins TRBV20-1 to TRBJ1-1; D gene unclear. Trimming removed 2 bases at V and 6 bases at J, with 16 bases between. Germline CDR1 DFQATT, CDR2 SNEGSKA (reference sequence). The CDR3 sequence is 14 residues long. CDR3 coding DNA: TGCAGTGCTAGATTCGGCCCTTCACCGTCTGAAGCTTTCTTT. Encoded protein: CSARFGPSPSEAFF.